Listed here is a single T cell receptor (beta chain). CDR3 length equals 15 residues. CDR1 is SGDLS and CDR2 is YYNGEE in the germline V gene. V was clipped by 3 bases and J by 8 bases; unmatched bases: 8. The data were produced by immunoSEQ multiplex PCR, yet TCRdb's version contains in-frame clones alone and is incomplete. Among around 1.9 million clones, around 93% were seen once, and the ten largest hold about 1.6%. This entry comes from a study of shared clonotypes between healthy human individuals. In the naive CD8 group, cells lacked CD45RO and were positively selected for CCR7, so terminally differentiated effector memory CD45RA+ cells were left out.

Source material: naive CD8+ T cells from PBMCs. This sequence was found in a man aged 18 to 30 in good health. Some clones in this sample may be carry-over from other donors' samples. The chain recombines TRBV9 with TRBJ1-4; the match to TRBD1 covers 9 bases. The CDR3 protein is CASSDGTGPWEKLFF. The CDR3 DNA reads TGTGCCAGCAGCGATGGGACAGGGCCCTGGGAAAAACTGTTTTTT.